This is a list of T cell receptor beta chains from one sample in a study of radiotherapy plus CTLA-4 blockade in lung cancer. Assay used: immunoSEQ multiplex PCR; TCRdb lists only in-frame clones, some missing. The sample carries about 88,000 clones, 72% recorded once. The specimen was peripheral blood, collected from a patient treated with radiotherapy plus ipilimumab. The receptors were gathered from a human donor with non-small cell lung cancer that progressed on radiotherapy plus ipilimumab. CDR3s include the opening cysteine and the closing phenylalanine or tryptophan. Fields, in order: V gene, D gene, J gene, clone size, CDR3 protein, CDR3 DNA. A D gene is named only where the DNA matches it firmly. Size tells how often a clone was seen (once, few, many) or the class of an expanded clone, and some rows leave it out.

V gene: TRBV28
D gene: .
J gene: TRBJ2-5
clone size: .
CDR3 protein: CASSPLGNQETQYF
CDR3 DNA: TGTGCCAGCAGTCCCCTGGGGAACCAAGAGACCCAGTACTTC

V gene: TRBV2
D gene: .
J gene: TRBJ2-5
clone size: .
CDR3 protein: CASSEAESLSDF
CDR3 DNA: TGTGCCAGCAGTGAAGCGGAGAGTCTCTCTGACTTC

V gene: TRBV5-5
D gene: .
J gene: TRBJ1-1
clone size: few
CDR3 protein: CASSFGGNTEAFF
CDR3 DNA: TGTGCCAGCAGCTTTGGTGGGAACACTGAAGCTTTCTTT

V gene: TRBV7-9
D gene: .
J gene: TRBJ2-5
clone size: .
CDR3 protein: CASSLVGLNQETQYF
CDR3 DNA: TGTGCCAGCAGCTTAGTCGGACTGAACCAAGAGACCCAGTACTTC

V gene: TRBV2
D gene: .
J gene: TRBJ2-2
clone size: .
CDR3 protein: CASSEQGFGTGELFF
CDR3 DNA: TGTGCCAGCAGTGAACAAGGGTTTGGGACCGGGGAGCTGTTTTTT

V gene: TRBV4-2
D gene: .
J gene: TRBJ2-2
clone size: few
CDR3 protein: CASSLGNTGELFF
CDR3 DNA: TGTGCCAGCAGCCTGGGGAACACCGGGGAGCTGTTTTTT

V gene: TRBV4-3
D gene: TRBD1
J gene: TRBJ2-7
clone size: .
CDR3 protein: CASSLDRGTYEQYF
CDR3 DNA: TGCGCCAGCAGCCTGGACAGGGGGACCTACGAGCAGTACTTC

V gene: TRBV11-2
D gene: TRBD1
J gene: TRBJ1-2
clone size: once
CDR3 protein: CASSPSDRGLYGYTF
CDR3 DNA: TGTGCCAGCAGCCCCTCGGACAGGGGGCTATATGGCTACACCTTC

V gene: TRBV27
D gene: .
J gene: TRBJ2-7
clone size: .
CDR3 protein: CASSKGYEQYF
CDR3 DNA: TGTGCCAGCAGTAAGGGCTACGAGCAGTACTTC

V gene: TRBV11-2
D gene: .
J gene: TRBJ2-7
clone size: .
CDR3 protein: CASSRTGGVEQYF
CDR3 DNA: TGTGCCAGCAGCCGTACGGGGGGCGTCGAGCAGTACTTC

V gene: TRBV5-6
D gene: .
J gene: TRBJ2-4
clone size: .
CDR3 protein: CASSDSRNIQYF
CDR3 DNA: TGTGCCAGCAGTGACAGTCGGAACATTCAGTACTTC

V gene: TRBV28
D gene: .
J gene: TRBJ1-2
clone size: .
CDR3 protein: CASRKDIYNYGYTF
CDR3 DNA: TGTGCCAGCAGGAAAGACATTTATAACTATGGCTACACCTTC

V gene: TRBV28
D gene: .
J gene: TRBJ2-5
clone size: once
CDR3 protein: CASSSLRQGQETQYF
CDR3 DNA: TGTGCCAGCAGTTCTCTCCGGCAGGGGCAAGAGACCCAGTACTTC

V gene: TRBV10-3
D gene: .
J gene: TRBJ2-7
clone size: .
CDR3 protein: CAISEPTGAEQYF
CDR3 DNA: TGTGCCATCAGTGAGCCTACAGGTGCCGAGCAGTACTTC

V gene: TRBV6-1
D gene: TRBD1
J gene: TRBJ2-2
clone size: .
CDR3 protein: CATLDRGNTGELFF
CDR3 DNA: TGTGCCACCCTCGACAGGGGAAACACCGGGGAGCTGTTTTTT

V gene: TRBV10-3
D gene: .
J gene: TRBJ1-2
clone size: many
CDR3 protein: CAISAIRAEHGYTF
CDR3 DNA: TGTGCCATCAGTGCAATCAGGGCTGAACATGGCTACACCTTC